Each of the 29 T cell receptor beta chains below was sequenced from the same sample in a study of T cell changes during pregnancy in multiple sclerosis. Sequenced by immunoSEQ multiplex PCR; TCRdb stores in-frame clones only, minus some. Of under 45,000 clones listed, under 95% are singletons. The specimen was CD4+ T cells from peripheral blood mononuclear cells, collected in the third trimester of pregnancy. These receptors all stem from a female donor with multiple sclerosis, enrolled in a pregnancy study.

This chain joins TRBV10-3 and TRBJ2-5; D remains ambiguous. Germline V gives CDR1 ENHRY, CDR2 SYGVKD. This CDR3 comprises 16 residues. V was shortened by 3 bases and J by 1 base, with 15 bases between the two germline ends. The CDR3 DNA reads TGTGCCATCAGTGACGAGGTAAAAACCCTCCAAGAGACCCAGTACTTC. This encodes CAISDEVKTLQETQYF.

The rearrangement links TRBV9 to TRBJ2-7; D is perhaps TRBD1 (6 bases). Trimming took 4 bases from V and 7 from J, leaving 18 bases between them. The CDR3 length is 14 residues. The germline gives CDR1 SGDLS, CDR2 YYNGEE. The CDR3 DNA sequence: TGTGCCAGCAGCACGACAGGATCCTCCGGAGAGCAGTACTTC. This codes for CASSTTGSSGEQYF.

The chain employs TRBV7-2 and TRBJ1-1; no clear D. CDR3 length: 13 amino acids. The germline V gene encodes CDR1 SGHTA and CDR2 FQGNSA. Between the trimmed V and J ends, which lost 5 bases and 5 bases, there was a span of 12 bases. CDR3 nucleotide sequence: TGTGCCAGCAGCCCCCGAGGGAGGACTGAAGCTTTCTTT. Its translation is CASSPRGRTEAFF.

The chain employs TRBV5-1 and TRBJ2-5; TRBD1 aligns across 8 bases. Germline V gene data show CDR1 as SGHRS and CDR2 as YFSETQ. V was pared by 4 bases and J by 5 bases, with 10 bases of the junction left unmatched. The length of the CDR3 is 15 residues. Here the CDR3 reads CASSPRDRSRETQYF. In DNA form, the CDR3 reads TGCGCCAGCAGCCCCCGGGACAGGTCACGGGAGACCCAGTACTTC.

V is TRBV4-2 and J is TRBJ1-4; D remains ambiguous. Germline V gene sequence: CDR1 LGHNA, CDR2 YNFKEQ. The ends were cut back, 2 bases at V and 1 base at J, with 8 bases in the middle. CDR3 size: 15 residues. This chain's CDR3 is CASSQLHLTNEKLFF. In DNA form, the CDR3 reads TGTGCCAGCAGCCAATTACACCTAACTAATGAAAAACTGTTTTTT.

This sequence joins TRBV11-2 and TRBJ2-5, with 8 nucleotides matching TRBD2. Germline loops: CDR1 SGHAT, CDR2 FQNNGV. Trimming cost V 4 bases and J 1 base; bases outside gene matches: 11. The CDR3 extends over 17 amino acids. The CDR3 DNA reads TGTGCCAGCAGCTCTTATGAGCGGGGGTCCCTCCAAGAGACCCAGTACTTC. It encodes CASSSYERGSLQETQYF. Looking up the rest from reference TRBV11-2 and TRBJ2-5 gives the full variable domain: EAGVAQSPRYKIIEKRQSVAFWCNPISGHATLYWYQQILGQGPKLLIQFQNNGVVDDSQLPKDRFSAERLKGVDSTLKIQPAKLEDSAVYLCASSSYERGSLQETQYFGPGTRLLVL.

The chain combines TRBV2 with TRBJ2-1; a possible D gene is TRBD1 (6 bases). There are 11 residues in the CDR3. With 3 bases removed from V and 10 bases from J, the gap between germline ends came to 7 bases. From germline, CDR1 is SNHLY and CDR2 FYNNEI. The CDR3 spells CASSDQGEQFF. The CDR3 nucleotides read TGTGCCAGCAGTGACCAGGGGGAGCAGTTCTTC.

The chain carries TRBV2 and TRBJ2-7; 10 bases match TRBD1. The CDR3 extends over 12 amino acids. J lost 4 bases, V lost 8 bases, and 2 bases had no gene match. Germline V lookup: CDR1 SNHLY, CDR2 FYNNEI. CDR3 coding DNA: TGTGCCAGCGGACAGGGGGATTACGAGCAGTACTTC. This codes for CASGQGDYEQYF.

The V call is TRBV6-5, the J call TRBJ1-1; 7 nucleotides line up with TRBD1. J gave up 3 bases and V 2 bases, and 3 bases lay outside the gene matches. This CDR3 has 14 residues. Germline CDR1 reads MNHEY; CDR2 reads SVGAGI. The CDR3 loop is CASSYRGRDTEAFF. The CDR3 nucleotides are TGTGCCAGCAGTTACAGGGGGCGGGACACTGAAGCTTTCTTT.

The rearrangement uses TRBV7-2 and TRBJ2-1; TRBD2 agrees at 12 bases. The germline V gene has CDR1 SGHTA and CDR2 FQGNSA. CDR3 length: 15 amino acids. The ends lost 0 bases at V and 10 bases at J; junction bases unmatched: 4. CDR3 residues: CASSLALGTSGEQFF. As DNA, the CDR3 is TGTGCCAGCAGCTTAGCGCTAGGGACTAGCGGGGAGCAGTTCTTC.

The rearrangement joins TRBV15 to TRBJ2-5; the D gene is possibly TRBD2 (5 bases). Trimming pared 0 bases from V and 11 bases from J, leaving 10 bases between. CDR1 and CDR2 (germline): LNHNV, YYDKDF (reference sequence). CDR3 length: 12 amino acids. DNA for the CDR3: TGTGCCACCAGCAGAGATCAGGAGGAGCAGTACTTC. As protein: CATSRDQEEQYF. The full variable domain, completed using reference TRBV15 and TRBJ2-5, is DAMVIQNPRYQVTQFGKPVTLSCSQTLNHNVMYWYQQKSSQAPKLLFHYYDKDFNNEADTPDNFQSRRPNTSFCFLDIRSPGLGDTAMYLCATSRDQEEQYFGPGTRLLVL.

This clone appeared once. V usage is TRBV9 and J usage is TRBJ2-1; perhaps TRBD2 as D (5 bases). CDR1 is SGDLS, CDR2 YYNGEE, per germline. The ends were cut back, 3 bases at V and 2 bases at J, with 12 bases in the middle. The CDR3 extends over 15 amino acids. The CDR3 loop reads CASSAARGTYNEQFF. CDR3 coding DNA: TGTGCCAGCAGCGCCGCCAGAGGGACCTACAATGAGCAGTTCTTC.

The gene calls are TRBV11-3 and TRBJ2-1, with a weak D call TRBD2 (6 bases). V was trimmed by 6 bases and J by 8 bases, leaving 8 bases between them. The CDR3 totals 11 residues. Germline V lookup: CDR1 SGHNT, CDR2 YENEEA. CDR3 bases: TGTGCCAGCAGTCCGGGGGATGAGCAGTTCTTC. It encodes CASSPGDEQFF.

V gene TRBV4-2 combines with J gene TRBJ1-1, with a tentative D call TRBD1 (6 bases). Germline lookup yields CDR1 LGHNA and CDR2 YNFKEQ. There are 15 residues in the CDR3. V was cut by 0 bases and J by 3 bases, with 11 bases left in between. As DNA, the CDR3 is TGTGCCAGCAGCCAAGATCGGGGGGCCGACACTGAAGCTTTCTTT. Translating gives CASSQDRGADTEAFF.

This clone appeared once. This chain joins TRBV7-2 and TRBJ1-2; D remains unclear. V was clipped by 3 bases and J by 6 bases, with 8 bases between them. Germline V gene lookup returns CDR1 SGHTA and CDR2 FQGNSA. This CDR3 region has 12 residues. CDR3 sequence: CASSLNRHGYTF. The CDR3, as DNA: TGTGCCAGCAGCTTGAACAGACATGGCTACACCTTC.

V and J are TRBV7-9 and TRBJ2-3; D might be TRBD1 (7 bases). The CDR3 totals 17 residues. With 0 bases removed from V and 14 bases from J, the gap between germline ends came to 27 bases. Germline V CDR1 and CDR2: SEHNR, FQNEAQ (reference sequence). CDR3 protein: CASSLAIQGTPSEARYF. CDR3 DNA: TGTGCCAGCAGCTTAGCGATACAGGGGACTCCAAGTGAGGCGCGGTATTTT.

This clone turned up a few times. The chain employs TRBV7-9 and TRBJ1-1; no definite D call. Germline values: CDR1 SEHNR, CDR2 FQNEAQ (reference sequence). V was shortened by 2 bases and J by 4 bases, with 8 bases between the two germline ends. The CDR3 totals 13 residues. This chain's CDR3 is CASSLSSGTEAFF. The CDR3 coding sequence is TGTGCCAGCAGCTTAAGCTCCGGCACTGAAGCTTTCTTT.

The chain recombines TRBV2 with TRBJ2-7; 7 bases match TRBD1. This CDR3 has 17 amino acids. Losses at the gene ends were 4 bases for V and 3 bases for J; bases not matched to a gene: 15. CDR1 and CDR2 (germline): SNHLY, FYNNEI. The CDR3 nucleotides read TGTGCCAGCAGTGGCCCCGGAGAGACAGGGTCCGGCTACGAGCAGTACTTC. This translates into CASSGPGETGSGYEQYF.

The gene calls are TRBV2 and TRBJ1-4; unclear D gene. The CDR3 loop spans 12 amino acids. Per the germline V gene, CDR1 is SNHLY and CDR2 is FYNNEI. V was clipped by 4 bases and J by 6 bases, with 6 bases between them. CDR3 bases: TGTGCCAGCAGTGGGCAGGATGAAAAACTGTTTTTT. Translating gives CASSGQDEKLFF.

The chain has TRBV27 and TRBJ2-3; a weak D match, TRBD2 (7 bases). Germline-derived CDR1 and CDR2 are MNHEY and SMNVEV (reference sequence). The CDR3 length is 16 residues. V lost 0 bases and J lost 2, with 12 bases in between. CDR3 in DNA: TGTGCCAGCAGTTTATCGGGGGGGCCTCCCACAGATACGCAGTATTTT. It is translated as CASSLSGGPPTDTQYF.

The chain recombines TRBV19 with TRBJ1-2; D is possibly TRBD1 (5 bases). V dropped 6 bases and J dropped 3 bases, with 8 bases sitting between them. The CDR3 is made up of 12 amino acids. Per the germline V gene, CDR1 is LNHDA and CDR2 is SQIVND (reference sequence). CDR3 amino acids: CASSREHYGYTF. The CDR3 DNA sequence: TGTGCCAGTAGCAGGGAACACTATGGCTACACCTTC.

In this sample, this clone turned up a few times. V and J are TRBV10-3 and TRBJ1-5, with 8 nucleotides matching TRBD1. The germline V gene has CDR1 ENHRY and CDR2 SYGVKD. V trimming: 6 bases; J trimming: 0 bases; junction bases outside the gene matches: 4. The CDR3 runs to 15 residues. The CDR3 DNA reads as TGTGCCATCAGCCAGACAGGGGATAGCAATCAGCCCCAGCATTTT. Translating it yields CAISQTGDSNQPQHF.

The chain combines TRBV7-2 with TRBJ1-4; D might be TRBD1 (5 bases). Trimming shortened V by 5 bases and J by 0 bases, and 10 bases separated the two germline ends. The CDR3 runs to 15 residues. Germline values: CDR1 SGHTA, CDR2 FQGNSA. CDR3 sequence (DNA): TGTGCCAGCAGCATAGACAGTGCAACTAATGAAAAACTGTTTTTT. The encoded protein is CASSIDSATNEKLFF.

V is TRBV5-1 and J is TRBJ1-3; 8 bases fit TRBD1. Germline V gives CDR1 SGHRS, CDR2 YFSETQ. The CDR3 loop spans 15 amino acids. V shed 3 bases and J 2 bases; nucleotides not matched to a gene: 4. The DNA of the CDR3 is TGCGCCAGCAGCTCGACAGGGGACACTGGAAACACCATATATTTT. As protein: CASSSTGDTGNTIYF. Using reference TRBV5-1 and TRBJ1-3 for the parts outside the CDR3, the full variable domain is KAGVTQTPRYLIKTRGQQVTLSCSPISGHRSVSWYQQTPGQGLQFLFEYFSETQRNKGNFPGRFSGRQFSNSRSEMNVSTLELGDSALYLCASSSTGDTGNTIYFGEGSWLTVV.

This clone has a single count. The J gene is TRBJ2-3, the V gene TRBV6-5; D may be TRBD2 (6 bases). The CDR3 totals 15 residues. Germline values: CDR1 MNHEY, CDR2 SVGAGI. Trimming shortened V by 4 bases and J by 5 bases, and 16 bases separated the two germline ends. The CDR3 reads CASSSGTQGGDTQYF. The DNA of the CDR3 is TGTGCCAGCAGTTCAGGGACTCAGGGAGGAGATACGCAGTATTTT.

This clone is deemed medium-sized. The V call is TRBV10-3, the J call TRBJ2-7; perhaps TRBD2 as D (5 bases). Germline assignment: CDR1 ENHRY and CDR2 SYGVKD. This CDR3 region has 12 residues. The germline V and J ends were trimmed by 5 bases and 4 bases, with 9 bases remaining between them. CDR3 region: CAISSRRYEQYF. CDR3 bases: TGTGCCATCAGTTCTAGGAGGTACGAGCAGTACTTC.

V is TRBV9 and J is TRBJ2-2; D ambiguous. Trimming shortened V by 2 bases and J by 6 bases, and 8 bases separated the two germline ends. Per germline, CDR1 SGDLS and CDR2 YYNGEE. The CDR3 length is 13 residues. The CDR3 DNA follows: TGTGCCAGCAGCGTTACATGGTCCGGGGAGCTGTTTTTT. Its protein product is CASSVTWSGELFF.

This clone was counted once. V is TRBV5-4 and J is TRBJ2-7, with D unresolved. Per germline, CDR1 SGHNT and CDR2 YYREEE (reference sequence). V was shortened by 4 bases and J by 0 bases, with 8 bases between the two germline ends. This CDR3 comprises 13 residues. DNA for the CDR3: TGTGCCAGCAGCCACCCTAGCTCCTACGAGCAGTACTTC. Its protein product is CASSHPSSYEQYF.

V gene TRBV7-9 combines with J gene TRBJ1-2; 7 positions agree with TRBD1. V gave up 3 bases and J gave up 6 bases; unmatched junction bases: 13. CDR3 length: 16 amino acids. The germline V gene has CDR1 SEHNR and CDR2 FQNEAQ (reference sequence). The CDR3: CASSLAGPGQKDGYTF. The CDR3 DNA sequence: TGTGCCAGCAGCTTGGCGGGCCCGGGACAGAAGGATGGCTACACCTTC.